This T cell receptor beta chain was obtained from a study of shared clonotypes between healthy human individuals. The V end was cut by 1 base, the J end by 6 bases, with 4 bases between. CDR1 LGHNA and CDR2 YNFKEQ come from the germline V gene. This CDR3 has 13 amino acids. The data were produced by immunoSEQ multiplex PCR, yet TCRdb's version contains in-frame clones alone and is incomplete. The sample holds 1 million to 1.2 million clones, roughly 77% seen once. Sequenced sample: memory CD4+ T cells from PBMCs. Subset indicated: CD45RA-negative fraction. V gene TRBV4-2 combines with J gene TRBJ1-6; D is unresolved. The sequence derives from a man between 18 and 29 years old in good health. Some clones in this sample may be carry-over from other donors' samples. The DNA for the CDR3 is TGTGCCAGCAGCCAAGCGCTTAATTCACCCCTCCACTTT. Translated: CASSQALNSPLHF.